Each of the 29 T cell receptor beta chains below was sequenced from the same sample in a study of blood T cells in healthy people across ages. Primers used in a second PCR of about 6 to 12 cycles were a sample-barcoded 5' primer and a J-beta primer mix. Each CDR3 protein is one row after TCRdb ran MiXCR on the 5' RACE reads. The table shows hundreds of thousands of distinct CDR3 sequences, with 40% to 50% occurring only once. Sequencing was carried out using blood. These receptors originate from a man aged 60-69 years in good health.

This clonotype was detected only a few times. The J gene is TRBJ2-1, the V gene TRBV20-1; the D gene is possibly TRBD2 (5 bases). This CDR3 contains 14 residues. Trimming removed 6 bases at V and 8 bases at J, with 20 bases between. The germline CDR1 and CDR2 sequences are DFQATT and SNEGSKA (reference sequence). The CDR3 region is CSAPPRAGSDEQFF. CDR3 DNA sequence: TGCAGTGCCCCCCCGAGGGCCGGAAGTGATGAGCAGTTCTTC.

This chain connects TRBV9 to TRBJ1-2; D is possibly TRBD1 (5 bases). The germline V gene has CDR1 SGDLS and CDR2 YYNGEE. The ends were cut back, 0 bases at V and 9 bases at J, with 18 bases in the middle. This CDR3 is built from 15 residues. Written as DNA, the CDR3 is TGTGCCAGCAGCGTAGGCGGGGCCCTGCAGGATAGCTACACCTTC. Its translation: CASSVGGALQDSYTF.

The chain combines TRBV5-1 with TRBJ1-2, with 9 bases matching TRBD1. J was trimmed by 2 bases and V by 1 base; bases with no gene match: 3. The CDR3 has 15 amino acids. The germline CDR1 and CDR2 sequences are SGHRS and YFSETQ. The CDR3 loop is CASSLSGTGNYGYTF. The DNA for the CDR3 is TGCGCCAGCAGCTTGTCCGGGACAGGGAACTATGGCTACACCTTC.

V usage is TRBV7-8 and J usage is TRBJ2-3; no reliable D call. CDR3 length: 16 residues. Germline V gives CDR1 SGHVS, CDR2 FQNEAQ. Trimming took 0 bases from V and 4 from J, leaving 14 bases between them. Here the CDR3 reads CASSLAGGGLADTQYF. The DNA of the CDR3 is TGTGCCAGCAGCTTAGCAGGTGGTGGTTTGGCAGATACGCAGTATTTT.

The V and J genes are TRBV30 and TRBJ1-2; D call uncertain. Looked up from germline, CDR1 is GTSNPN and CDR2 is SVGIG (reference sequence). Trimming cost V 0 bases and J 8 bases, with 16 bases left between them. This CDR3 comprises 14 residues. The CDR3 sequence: CAWSVNRPNGGYTF. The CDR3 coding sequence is TGTGCCTGGAGTGTAAACCGACCCAACGGGGGCTACACCTTC.

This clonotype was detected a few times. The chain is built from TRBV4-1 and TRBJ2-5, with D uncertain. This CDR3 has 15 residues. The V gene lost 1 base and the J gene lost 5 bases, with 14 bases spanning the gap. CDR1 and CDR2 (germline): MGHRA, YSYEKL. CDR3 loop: CASSQGPGQMETQYF. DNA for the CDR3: TGCGCCAGCAGCCAAGGACCGGGCCAGATGGAGACCCAGTACTTC.

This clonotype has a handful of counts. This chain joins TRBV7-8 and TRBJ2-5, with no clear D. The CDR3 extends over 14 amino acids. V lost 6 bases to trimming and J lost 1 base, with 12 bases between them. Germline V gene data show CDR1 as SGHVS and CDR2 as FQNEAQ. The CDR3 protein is CASRLSTAQETQYF. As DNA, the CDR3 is TGTGCCAGCAGATTAAGCACAGCCCAAGAGACCCAGTACTTC.

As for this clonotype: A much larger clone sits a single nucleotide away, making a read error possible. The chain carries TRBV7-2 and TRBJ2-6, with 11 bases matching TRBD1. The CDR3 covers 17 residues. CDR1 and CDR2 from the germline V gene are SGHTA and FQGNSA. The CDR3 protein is CASSLGQGANGGNVLTF. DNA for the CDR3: TGTGCCAGCAGCCTAGGACAGGGGGCGAACGGGGGCAACGTCCTGACTTTC.

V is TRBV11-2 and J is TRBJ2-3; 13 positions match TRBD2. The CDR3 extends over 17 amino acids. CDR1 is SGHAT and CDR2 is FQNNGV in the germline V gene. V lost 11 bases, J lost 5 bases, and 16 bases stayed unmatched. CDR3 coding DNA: TGTGCCGGGGGCGCCGGGACTAGCGGGACCTTAGGAGATACGCAGTATTTT. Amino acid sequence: CAGGAGTSGTLGDTQYF. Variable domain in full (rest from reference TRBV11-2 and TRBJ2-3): EAGVAQSPRYKIIEKRQSVAFWCNPISGHATLYWYQQILGQGPKLLIQFQNNGVVDDSQLPKDRFSAERLKGVDSTLKIQPAKLEDSAVYLCAGGAGTSGTLGDTQYFGPGTRLTVL.

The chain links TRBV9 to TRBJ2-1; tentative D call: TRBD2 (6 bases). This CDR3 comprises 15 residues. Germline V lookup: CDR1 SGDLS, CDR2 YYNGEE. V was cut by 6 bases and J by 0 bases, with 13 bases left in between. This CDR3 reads CASTRLAASYNEQFF. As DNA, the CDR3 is TGTGCCAGCACGCGTTTAGCGGCCTCCTACAATGAGCAGTTCTTC.

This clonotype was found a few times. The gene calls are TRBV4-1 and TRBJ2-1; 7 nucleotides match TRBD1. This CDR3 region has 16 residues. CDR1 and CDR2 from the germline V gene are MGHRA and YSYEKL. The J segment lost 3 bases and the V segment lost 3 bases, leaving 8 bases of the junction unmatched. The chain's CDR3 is CASSQKDRWGYNEQFF. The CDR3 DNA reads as TGCGCCAGCAGCCAGAAGGACAGGTGGGGCTACAATGAGCAGTTCTTC.

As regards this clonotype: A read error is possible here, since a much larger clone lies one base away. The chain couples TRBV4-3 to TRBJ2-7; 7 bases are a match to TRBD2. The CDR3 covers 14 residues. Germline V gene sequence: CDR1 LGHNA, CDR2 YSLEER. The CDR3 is CAGSQDGGAYEQYF. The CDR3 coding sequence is TGCGCCGGCAGCCAAGATGGGGGGGCCTACGAGCAGTACTTC.

The CDR3 spells CSASLRSTEAFF. Here the CDR3 DNA reads TGCAGTGCTAGTTTAAGGAGCACTGAAGCTTTCTTT. This chain connects TRBV20-1 to TRBJ1-1; D remains ambiguous. The germline V and J ends were trimmed by 3 bases and 4 bases, with 9 bases remaining between them. The CDR3 extends over 12 amino acids. Germline CDR1 is DFQATT and CDR2 is SNEGSKA (reference sequence).

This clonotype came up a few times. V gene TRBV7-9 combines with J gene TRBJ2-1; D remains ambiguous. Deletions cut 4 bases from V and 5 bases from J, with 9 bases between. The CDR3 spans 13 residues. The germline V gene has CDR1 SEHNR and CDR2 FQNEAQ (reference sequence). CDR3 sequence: CASSSLLDNEQFF. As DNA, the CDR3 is TGTGCCAGCAGCTCCCTACTCGACAATGAGCAGTTCTTC.

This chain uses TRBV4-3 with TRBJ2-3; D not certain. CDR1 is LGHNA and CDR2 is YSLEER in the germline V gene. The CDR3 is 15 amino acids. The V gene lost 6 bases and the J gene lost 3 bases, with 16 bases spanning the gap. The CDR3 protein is CASSPYTRLTDTQYF. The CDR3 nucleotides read TGCGCCAGCAGTCCTTATACCAGGTTAACAGATACGCAGTATTTT.

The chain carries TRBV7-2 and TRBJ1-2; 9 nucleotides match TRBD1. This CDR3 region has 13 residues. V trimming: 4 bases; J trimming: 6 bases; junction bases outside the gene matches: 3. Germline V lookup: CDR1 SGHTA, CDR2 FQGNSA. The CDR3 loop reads CASSSRQGDGYTF. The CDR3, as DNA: TGTGCCAGCAGCTCCCGACAGGGGGATGGCTACACCTTC.

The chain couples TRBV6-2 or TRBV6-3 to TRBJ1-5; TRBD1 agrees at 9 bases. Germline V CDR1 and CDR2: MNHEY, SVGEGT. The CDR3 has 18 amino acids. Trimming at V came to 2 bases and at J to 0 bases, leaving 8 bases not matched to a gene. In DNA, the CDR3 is TGTGCCAGCAGTTACCTAACCGGGACAGGGTATAGCAATCAGCCCCAGCATTTT. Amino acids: CASSYLTGTGYSNQPQHF.

The CDR3: CASSFGTGVFEQFF. In DNA form, the CDR3 reads TGTGCCAGCAGCTTCGGGACAGGGGTCTTTGAGCAGTTCTTC. V and J are TRBV7-2 and TRBJ2-1; 10 nucleotides agree with TRBD1. J lost 9 bases, V lost 3 bases, and 5 bases had no gene match. Germline-derived CDR1 and CDR2 are SGHTA and FQGNSA. This CDR3 has 14 amino acids.

The CDR3 sequence is CASSYRGGGQNEKLFF. CDR3 bases: TGCGCCAGCAGCTACAGGGGGGGCGGCCAAAATGAAAAACTGTTTTTT. The genes are TRBV5-1 and TRBJ1-4; 8 nucleotides agree with TRBD1. Germline V gene sequence: CDR1 SGHRS, CDR2 YFSETQ. This CDR3 has 16 residues. The ends lost 3 bases at V and 5 bases at J; junction bases unmatched: 9.

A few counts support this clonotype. CDR3 nucleotide sequence: TGTGCCAGCAGCTTATCCCCCGCCACCGGGGAGCTGTTTTTT. Amino acid sequence: CASSLSPATGELFF. The chain is built from TRBV11-1 and TRBJ2-2; no clear D. Trimming shortened V by 2 bases and J by 4 bases, and 8 bases separated the two germline ends. The CDR3 spans 14 residues. Germline V lookup: CDR1 SGHAT, CDR2 FQDESV (reference sequence).

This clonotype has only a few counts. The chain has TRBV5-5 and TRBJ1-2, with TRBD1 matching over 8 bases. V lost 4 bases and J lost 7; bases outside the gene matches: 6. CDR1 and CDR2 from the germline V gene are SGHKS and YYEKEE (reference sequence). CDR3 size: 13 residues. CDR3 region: CASSALDRAGYTF. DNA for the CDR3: TGTGCCAGCAGCGCATTGGACAGGGCTGGCTACACCTTC.

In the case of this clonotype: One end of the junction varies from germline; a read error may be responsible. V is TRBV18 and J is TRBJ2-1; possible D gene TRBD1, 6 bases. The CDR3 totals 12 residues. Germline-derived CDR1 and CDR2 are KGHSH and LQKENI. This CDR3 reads CASSPLQGGEIF. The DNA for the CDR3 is TGTGCCAGCTCACCACTACAGGGTGGCGAGATCTTC.

The CDR3 region has the DNA TGTGCCAGCAGCTTAGGTTCGACTAGCGGGGGGTCCCAAGAGACCCAGTACTTC. Protein product: CASSLGSTSGGSQETQYF. This chain links TRBV7-2 with TRBJ2-5, with 13 bases lining up with TRBD2. CDR1 is SGHTA and CDR2 is FQGNSA in the germline V gene. The V segment lost 1 base and the J segment 1 base; nucleotides outside the gene matches: 6. This CDR3 is built from 18 residues.

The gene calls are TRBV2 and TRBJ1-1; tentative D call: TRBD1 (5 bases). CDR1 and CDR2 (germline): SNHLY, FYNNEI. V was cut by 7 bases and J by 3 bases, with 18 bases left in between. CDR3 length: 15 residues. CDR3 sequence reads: CASMGRAEFHTEAFF. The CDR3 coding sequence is TGTGCCAGCATGGGCAGGGCAGAGTTTCACACTGAAGCTTTCTTT. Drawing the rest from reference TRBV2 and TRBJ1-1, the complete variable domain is EPEVTQTPSHQVTQMGQEVILRCVPISNHLYFYWYRQILGQKVEFLVSFYNNEISEKSEIFDDQFSVERPDGSNFTLKIRSTKLEDSAMYFCASMGRAEFHTEAFFGQGTRLTVV.

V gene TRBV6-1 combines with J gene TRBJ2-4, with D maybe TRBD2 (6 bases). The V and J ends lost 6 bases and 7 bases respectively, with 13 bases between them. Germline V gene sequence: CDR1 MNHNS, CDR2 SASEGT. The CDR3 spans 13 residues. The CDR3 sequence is CASRTGLSNIQYF. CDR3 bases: TGTGCCAGCAGGACGGGACTCTCGAACATTCAGTACTTC.

For the CDR3, the DNA is TGCGCCAGCAGCTTGTGGGGGCCCAGCCTCCCTTCACCCCTCCACTTT. This gives the protein CASSLWGPSLPSPLHF. V is TRBV5-1 and J is TRBJ1-6, with TRBD1 as a possible D gene (6 bases). Germline V CDR1 and CDR2: SGHRS, YFSETQ. Trimming left V 1 base short and J 9 bases short, with 17 bases between. The CDR3 loop spans 16 amino acids.

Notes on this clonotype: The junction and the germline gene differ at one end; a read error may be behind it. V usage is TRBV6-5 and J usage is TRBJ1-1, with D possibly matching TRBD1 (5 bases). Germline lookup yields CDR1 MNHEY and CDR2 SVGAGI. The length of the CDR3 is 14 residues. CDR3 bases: TGTGCCGGCAGTGGGGGACGGTTGAACACTGAAGCTTTCTTT. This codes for CAGSGGRLNTEAFF.

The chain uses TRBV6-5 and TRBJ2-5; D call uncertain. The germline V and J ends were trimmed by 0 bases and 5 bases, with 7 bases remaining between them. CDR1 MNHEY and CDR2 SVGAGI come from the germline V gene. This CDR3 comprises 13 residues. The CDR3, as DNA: TGTGCCAGCAGTTACTCTAGGGTTGAGACCCAGTACTTC. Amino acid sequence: CASSYSRVETQYF.

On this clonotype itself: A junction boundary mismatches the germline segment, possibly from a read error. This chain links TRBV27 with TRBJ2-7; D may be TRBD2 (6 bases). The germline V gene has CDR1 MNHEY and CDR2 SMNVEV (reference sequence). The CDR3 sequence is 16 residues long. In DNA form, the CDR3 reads TGTGCCAGCAGTTTATCTGGGCCAGGGAGGTCCTACAAGCAGTACTTC. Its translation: CASSLSGPGRSYKQYF.